One and the same sample provided the 26 T cell receptor beta chains below, sequenced in a study of beta chain features in type 1 diabetes. Investigators reverse transcribed all isolated RNA, so they sequenced expressed TCRB transcripts. Sequencing was performed with immunoSEQ multiplex PCR; in TCRdb, only in-frame clones are kept and a portion is missing. The sample lists just over 450,000 clones; 30% were seen once. Sequenced: naive CD4+ T cells from blood. The receptors stem from a man between 18 and 35 years old in good health.

This clone was seen a handful of times. In the same sample, other DNA sequences code for this CDR3. The rearrangement uses TRBV28 and TRBJ2-7; 10 bases are a match to TRBD2. Germline V lookup: CDR1 MDHEN, CDR2 SYDVKM. Trimming removed 9 bases from V and 0 bases from J; junction bases left unmatched: 2. The CDR3 is made up of 13 amino acids. Here the CDR3 reads CASSSGSSYEQYF. CDR3 bases: TGTGCCAGTTCTAGCGGGAGCTCCTACGAGCAGTACTTC. The full variable domain, rest sourced from reference TRBV28 and TRBJ2-7, is DVKVTQSSRYLVKRTGEKVFLECVQDMDHENMFWYRQDPGLGLRLIYFSYDVKMKEKGDIPEGYSVSREKKERFSLILESASTNQTSMYLCASSSGSSYEQYFGPGTRLTVT.

This clone was counted only a few times. V usage is TRBV5-6 and J usage is TRBJ2-1; D tentatively fits TRBD1 or TRBD2 (5 bases each). This CDR3 is 13 amino acids long. Germline CDR1 is SGHDT and CDR2 is YYEEEE. Trimming shortened V by 4 bases and J by 5 bases, and 10 bases separated the two germline ends. The CDR3 coding sequence is TGTGCCAGCAGCCAGGGACCGAACAATGAGCAGTTCTTC. This encodes CASSQGPNNEQFF.

This clone was counted a few times. J is TRBJ2-4 and V is TRBV30, with D maybe TRBD1 (5 bases). The V end was cut by 4 bases, the J end by 0 bases, with 13 bases between. The CDR3 runs to 15 residues. Germline loops: CDR1 GTSNPN, CDR2 SVGIG (reference sequence). The DNA for the CDR3 is TGTGCCTGGACCTACGACAGTCTAGCCAAAAACATTCAGTACTTC. Protein sequence: CAWTYDSLAKNIQYF.

The chain employs TRBV30 and TRBJ1-2; no clear D. The CDR3 has 14 residues. With 0 bases removed from V and 5 bases from J, the gap between germline ends came to 13 bases. Germline values: CDR1 GTSNPN, CDR2 SVGIG (reference sequence). The CDR3, as DNA: TGTGCCTGGAGTGTACGGGGTGTCTGGTATGGCTACACCTTC. Translating it yields CAWSVRGVWYGYTF.

In this sample, this clone turned up a few times. The V call is TRBV30, the J call TRBJ1-3, with 8 bases that match TRBD1. The CDR3 length is 16 residues. J was trimmed by 0 bases and V by 3 bases; bases with no gene match: 7. The germline V gene encodes CDR1 GTSNPN and CDR2 SVGIG (reference sequence). CDR3 coding DNA: TGTGCCTGGAGGGGGACAGGCCTTTTCTCTGGAAACACCATATATTTT. Translation: CAWRGTGLFSGNTIYF.

This clone was found a few times. V is TRBV27 and J is TRBJ2-4; 8 positions agree with TRBD1. The junction had 4 bases not matched to a gene; V was cut back by 5 bases and J by 7 bases. Germline V lookup: CDR1 MNHEY, CDR2 SMNVEV (reference sequence). The CDR3 consists of 13 residues. Written as DNA, the CDR3 is TGTGCCAGCAGTCGACAGGGGACGAACATTCAGTACTTC. Protein: CASSRQGTNIQYF.

This clone was seen a handful of times. This chain joins TRBV7-9 and TRBJ2-7; TRBD2 agrees at 7 bases. This CDR3 comprises 14 residues. V trimming: 5 bases; J trimming: 2 bases; junction bases outside the gene matches: 6. Germline V gives CDR1 SEHNR, CDR2 FQNEAQ (reference sequence). The CDR3 nucleotides read TGTGCCAGCAGCCCCAGGGAGGGCACCTACGAGCAGTACTTC. Protein sequence: CASSPREGTYEQYF.

The chain links TRBV2 to TRBJ1-2; D is perhaps TRBD1 (6 bases). Trimming removed 4 bases from V and 2 bases from J, with 11 bases in between. The CDR3 sequence is 14 residues long. The germline gives CDR1 SNHLY, CDR2 FYNNEI. The DNA of the CDR3 is TGTGCCAGCAGTGCCGGACAGTGGAACTATGGCTACACCTTC. Translated: CASSAGQWNYGYTF.

The chain uses TRBV10-2 and TRBJ2-1, with a tentative D call TRBD2 (6 bases). V lost 2 bases and J lost 7, with 12 bases in between. CDR1 is WSHSY and CDR2 is SAAADI in the germline V gene. The CDR3 length is 14 residues. This CDR3 reads CASSEIGSVNEQFF. The CDR3 nucleotides read TGCGCCAGCAGTGAGATCGGGAGTGTGAATGAGCAGTTCTTC.

This clone occurred once. V usage is TRBV27 and J usage is TRBJ1-2, with a tentative D call TRBD1 (6 bases). V was clipped by 3 bases and J by 2 bases, with 13 bases between them. Germline V lookup: CDR1 MNHEY, CDR2 SMNVEV (reference sequence). This CDR3 spans 15 amino acids. The CDR3: CASSLSGTMNYGYTF. The CDR3, as DNA: TGTGCCAGCAGTTTGTCCGGGACAATGAACTATGGCTACACCTTC.

The chain joins TRBV10-3 to TRBJ2-1; no clear D. Germline CDR1 reads ENHRY; CDR2 reads SYGVKD. The length of the CDR3 is 14 residues. V gave up 6 bases and J gave up 1 base, with 10 bases separating them. CDR3 DNA: TGTGCCATCAGAGAAGAAGGGTCCTACAATGAGCAGTTCTTC. Residues: CAIREEGSYNEQFF.

The chain recombines TRBV29-1 with TRBJ2-1; tentatively, D is TRBD1 (6 bases). V was clipped by 5 bases and J by 3 bases, with 29 bases between them. Germline CDR1 is SQVTM and CDR2 is ANQGSEA. This CDR3 region has 19 residues. CDR3 residues: CSVLRSGTRTLMYYNEQFF. As DNA, the CDR3 is TGCAGCGTTCTTCGGTCCGGGACACGGACCCTTATGTACTACAATGAGCAGTTCTTC.

The chain couples TRBV2 to TRBJ2-6; D is ambiguous. The V and J ends lost 4 bases and 0 bases respectively, with 4 bases between them. CDR1 SNHLY and CDR2 FYNNEI come from the germline V gene. This CDR3 has 14 residues. The CDR3 spells CASSVTSGANVLTF. The CDR3 DNA follows: TGTGCCAGCAGTGTCACCTCTGGGGCCAACGTCCTGACTTTC.

CDR3 sequence: CAIREQVSNTEAFF. The CDR3 nucleotides read TGTGCCATCAGAGAACAGGTGTCGAACACTGAAGCTTTCTTT. The V call is TRBV10-3, the J call TRBJ1-1, with D maybe TRBD1 (5 bases). Germline CDR1 and CDR2: ENHRY and SYGVKD. V was trimmed by 6 bases and J by 1 base, leaving 12 bases between them. The CDR3 is 14 amino acids.

The J gene is TRBJ2-3, the V gene TRBV7-9, with D unclear. V was clipped by 5 bases and J by 2 bases, with 14 bases between them. The V gene's germline CDR1 is SEHNR and CDR2 FQNEAQ (reference sequence). The CDR3 consists of 15 residues. The CDR3, as DNA: TGTGCCAGCAGCCCGTTGAACTTGATCACAGATACGCAGTATTTT. This sequence encodes CASSPLNLITDTQYF.

The rearrangement uses TRBV30 and TRBJ1-3; D might be TRBD1 (6 bases). Germline CDR1 GTSNPN, CDR2 SVGIG (reference sequence). The CDR3 is 17 amino acids. Trimming removed 2 bases from V and 2 bases from J, with 19 bases in between. This CDR3 is CAWSRLRDNMPGNTIYF. The CDR3, as DNA: TGTGCCTGGAGTCGACTCCGGGACAATATGCCTGGAAACACCATATATTTT.

In this sample, this clone turned up a few times. The rearrangement joins TRBV7-2 to TRBJ2-7; D gene ambiguous. Germline V gene lookup returns CDR1 SGHTA and CDR2 FQGNSA. V was clipped by 1 base and J by 0 bases, with 10 bases between them. The CDR3 consists of 15 residues. The CDR3 bases are TGTGCCAGCAGCTTAGGGATTACCGGCTCCTACGAGCAGTACTTC. Its protein product is CASSLGITGSYEQYF.

This clone was detected a few times. This chain links TRBV7-2 with TRBJ2-7; 9 positions agree with TRBD2. Germline values: CDR1 SGHTA, CDR2 FQGNSA. Trimming took 3 bases from V and 4 from J; bases not matched to a gene: 4. This CDR3 is 14 amino acids long. The CDR3 DNA sequence: TGTGCCAGCAGCTTCGCTAGCGGGAAATACGAGCAGTACTTC. Translated, it gives CASSFASGKYEQYF.

In nucleotides, the CDR3 is TGCGCCAGCACCCCTCTACAGGGGTCCAATCCCAGGCACTACGAGCAGTACTTC. Translation: CASTPLQGSNPRHYEQYF. This chain joins TRBV23-1 and TRBJ2-7, with 7 bases that match TRBD1. TRBV23-1 is an ORF, and what it does is uncertain. Losses at the gene ends were 7 bases for V and 3 bases for J; bases not matched to a gene: 21. There are 18 residues in the CDR3.

The V gene is TRBV29-1, the J gene TRBJ2-1, with 7 bases fitting TRBD2. CDR3 length equals 15 residues. Germline trimming cut 3 bases from V and 0 bases from J; bases unmatched to any gene: 5. The germline CDR1 and CDR2 sequences are SQVTM and ANQGSEA. This CDR3 is CSVEGGSSSYNEQFF. CDR3 bases: TGCAGCGTTGAGGGCGGGAGTAGCTCCTACAATGAGCAGTTCTTC.

This rearrangement joins TRBV28 to TRBJ1-2; possibly TRBD1 for D (6 bases). The V end lost 6 bases, the J end lost 11 bases, and 22 bases lay between the germline ends. This CDR3 contains 14 residues. CDR1 is MDHEN and CDR2 is SYDVKM in the germline V gene. The CDR3 sequence: CASSSTGRQNLYTF. The DNA of the CDR3 is TGTGCCAGCAGCTCTACAGGGCGGCAGAACCTTTACACCTTC.

The chain uses TRBV6-6 and TRBJ1-5; no definite D call. The germline V and J ends were trimmed by 2 bases and 4 bases, with 6 bases remaining between them. Germline CDR1 reads MNHNY; CDR2 reads SVGAGI (reference sequence). The CDR3 consists of 13 residues. The CDR3 sequence is CASSYETNQPQHF. The CDR3 nucleotides read TGTGCCAGCAGTTACGAGACGAATCAGCCCCAGCATTTT.

This clone was seen more than once but under ten times. This chain joins TRBV14 and TRBJ2-5, with D possibly matching TRBD2 (6 bases). The germline V and J ends were trimmed by 5 bases and 5 bases, with 21 bases remaining between them. This CDR3 has 16 amino acids. CDR1 SGHDN and CDR2 FVKESK come from the germline V gene. The CDR3 DNA is TGTGCCAGCAGCGGAAGGGGAGGAGGGACGTGGGAGACCCAGTACTTC. It specifies CASSGRGGGTWETQYF.

This clone has only a few counts. The J gene is TRBJ2-5, the V gene TRBV6-1; D is possibly TRBD2 (5 bases). The germline V gene encodes CDR1 MNHNS and CDR2 SASEGT. The CDR3 is made up of 15 amino acids. Trimming cost V 4 bases and J 4 bases, with 16 bases left between them. The CDR3 region is CASSGTASVGETQYF. The CDR3 region has the DNA TGTGCCAGCAGTGGGACTGCGTCGGTGGGAGAGACCCAGTACTTC.

This clone showed up just a few times. This rearrangement joins TRBV7-2 to TRBJ2-7, with D maybe TRBD2 (6 bases). The V gene lost 4 bases and the J gene lost 2 bases, with 9 bases spanning the gap. Germline CDR1 SGHTA, CDR2 FQGNSA. The CDR3 has 13 amino acids. The CDR3 bases are TGTGCCAGCAGCTGGGACTTCACCTACGAGCAGTACTTC. Translating it yields CASSWDFTYEQYF.

This clone showed up just once. The chain employs TRBV25-1 and TRBJ2-3; weak D call: TRBD2 (6 bases). Trimming cost V 1 base and J 0 bases, with 11 bases left between them. Germline CDR1 is MGHDK and CDR2 is SYGVNS. The CDR3 contains 16 residues. CDR3 nucleotides: TGTGCCAGCAGTGAATCCCGCAGCGGGAGCACAGATACGCAGTATTTT. It translates to CASSESRSGSTDTQYF.